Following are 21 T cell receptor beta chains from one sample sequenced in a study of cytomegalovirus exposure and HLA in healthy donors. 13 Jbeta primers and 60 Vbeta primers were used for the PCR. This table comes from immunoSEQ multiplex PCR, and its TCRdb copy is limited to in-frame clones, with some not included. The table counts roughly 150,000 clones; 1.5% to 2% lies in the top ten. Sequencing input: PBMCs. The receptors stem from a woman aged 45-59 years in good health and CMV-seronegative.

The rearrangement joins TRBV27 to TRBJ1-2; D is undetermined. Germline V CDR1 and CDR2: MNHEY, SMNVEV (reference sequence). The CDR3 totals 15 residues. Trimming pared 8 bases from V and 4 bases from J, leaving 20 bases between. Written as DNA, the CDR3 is TGTGCCAGCGCGCTCACGGGAGAGCGGAGCTATGGCTACACCTTC. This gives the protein CASALTGERSYGYTF.

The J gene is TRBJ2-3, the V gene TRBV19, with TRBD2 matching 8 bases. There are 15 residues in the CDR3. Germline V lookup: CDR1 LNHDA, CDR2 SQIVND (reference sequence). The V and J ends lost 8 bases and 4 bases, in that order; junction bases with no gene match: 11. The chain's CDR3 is CASDAGRARADTQYF. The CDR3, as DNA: TGTGCCAGTGACGCCGGGAGGGCCAGGGCAGATACGCAGTATTTT.

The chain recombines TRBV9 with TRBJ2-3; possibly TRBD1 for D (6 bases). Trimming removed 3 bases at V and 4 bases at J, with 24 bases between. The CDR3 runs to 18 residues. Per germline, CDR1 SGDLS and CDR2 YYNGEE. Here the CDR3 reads CASSATLQTWTVPDTQYF. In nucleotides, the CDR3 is TGTGCCAGCAGCGCGACCCTCCAGACCTGGACAGTCCCAGATACGCAGTATTTT.

The DNA of the CDR3 is TGTGCCAGCTCACCAAGGGCTAGCGGGAGGGCCGAGTTCAATGAGCAGTTCTTC. This encodes CASSPRASGRAEFNEQFF. This rearrangement joins TRBV18 to TRBJ2-1; 12 positions match TRBD2. The CDR3 consists of 18 residues. V gave up 2 bases and J gave up 6 bases; unmatched junction bases: 11. Germline V gene data show CDR1 as KGHSH and CDR2 as LQKENI.

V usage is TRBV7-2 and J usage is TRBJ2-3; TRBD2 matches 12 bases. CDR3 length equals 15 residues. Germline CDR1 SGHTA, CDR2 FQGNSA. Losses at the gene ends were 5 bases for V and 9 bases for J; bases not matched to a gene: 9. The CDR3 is CASSTRLAGVGTQYF. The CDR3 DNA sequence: TGTGCCAGCAGCACTAGACTAGCGGGAGTGGGGACGCAGTATTTT.

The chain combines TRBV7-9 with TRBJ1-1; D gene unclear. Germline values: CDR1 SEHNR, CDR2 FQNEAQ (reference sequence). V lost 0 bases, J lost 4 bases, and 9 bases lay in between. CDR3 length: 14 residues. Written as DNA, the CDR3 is TGTGCCAGCAGCTTAGCAAGGGAGGGCACTGAAGCTTTCTTT. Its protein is CASSLAREGTEAFF.

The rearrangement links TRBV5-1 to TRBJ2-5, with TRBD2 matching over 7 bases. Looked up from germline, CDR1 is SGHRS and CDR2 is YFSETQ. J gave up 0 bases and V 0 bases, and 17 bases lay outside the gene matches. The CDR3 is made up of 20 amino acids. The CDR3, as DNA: TGCGCCAGCAGCTTGGGAAGAGGGCAATATAGCGGGTTGTACCAAGAGACCCAGTACTTC. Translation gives CASSLGRGQYSGLYQETQYF.

In DNA, the CDR3 is TGTGCCAGTAGTATAGTGGCGGGAGGGCCCGGGACCCAGTACTTC. Amino acids: CASSIVAGGPGTQYF. The V call is TRBV19, the J call TRBJ2-5; 9 bases are a match to TRBD2. V shed 1 base and J 7 bases; nucleotides not matched to a gene: 7. The CDR3 totals 15 residues. The germline V gene encodes CDR1 LNHDA and CDR2 SQIVND (reference sequence).

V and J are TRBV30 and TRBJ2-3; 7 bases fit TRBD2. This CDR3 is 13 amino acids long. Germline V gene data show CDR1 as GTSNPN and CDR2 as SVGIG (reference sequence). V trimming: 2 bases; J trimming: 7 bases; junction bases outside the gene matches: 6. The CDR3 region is CAWSSGTTNTQYF. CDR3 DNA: TGTGCCTGGAGTTCCGGGACTACCAATACGCAGTATTTT.

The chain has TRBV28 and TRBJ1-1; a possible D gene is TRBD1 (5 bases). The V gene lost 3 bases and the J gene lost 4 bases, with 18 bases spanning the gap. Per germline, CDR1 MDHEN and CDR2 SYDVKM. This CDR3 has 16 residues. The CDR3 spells CASSFAVKGWATEAFF. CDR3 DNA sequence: TGTGCCAGCAGTTTCGCCGTTAAGGGGTGGGCCACTGAAGCTTTCTTT.

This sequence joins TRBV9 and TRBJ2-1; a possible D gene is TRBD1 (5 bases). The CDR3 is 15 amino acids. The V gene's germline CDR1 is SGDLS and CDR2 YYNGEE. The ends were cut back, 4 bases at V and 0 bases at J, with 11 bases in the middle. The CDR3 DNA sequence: TGTGCCAGCAGCCCCCGACAGAGCTCCTACAATGAGCAGTTCTTC. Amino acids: CASSPRQSSYNEQFF.

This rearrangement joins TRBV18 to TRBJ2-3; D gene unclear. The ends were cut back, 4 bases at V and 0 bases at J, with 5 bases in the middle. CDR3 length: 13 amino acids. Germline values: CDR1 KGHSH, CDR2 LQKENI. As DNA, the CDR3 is TGTGCCAGCTCACGGCCTAGCACAGATACGCAGTATTTT. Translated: CASSRPSTDTQYF.

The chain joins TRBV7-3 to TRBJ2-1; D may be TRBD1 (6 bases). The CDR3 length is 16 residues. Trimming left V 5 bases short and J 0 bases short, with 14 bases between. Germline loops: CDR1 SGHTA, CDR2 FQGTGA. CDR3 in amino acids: CASSPGGGVSYNEQFF. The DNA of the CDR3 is TGTGCCAGCAGCCCCGGTGGGGGCGTCTCCTACAATGAGCAGTTCTTC.

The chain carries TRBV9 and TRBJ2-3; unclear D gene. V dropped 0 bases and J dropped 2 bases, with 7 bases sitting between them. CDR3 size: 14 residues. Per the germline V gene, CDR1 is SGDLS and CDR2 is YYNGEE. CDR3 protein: CASSVGAFTDTQYF. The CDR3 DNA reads TGTGCCAGCAGCGTAGGGGCTTTCACAGATACGCAGTATTTT.

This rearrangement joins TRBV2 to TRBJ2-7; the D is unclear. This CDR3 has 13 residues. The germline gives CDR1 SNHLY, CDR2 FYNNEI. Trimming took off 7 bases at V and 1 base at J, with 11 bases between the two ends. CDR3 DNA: TGTGCCAGCAACCCCCCTACTTCCTACGAGCAGTACTTC. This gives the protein CASNPPTSYEQYF.

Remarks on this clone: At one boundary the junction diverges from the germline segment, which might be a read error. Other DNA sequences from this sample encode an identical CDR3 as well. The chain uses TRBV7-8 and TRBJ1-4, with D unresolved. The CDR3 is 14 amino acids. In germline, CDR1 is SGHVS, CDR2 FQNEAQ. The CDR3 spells CASSWSPGNEKLFF. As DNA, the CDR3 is TGTGCCAGCAGCTGGTCTCCGGGTAATGAAAAGCTGTTTTTT.

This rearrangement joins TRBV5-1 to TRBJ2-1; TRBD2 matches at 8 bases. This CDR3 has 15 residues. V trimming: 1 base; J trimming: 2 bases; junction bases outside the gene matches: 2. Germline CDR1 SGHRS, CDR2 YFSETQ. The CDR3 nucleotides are TGCGCCAGCAGCTTGCCCGGGGGGGCCTACAATGAGCAGTTCTTC. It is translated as CASSLPGGAYNEQFF.

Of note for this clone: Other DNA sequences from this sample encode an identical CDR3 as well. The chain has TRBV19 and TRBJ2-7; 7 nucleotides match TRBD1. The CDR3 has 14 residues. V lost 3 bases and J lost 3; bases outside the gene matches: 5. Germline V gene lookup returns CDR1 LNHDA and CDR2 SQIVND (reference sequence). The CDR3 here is CASSIGTGVYEQYF. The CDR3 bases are TGTGCCAGTAGTATTGGTACAGGGGTCTACGAGCAGTACTTC. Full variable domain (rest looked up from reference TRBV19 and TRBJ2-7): DGGITQSPKYLFRKEGQNVTLSCEQNLNHDAMYWYRQDPGQGLRLIYYSQIVNDFQKGDIAEGYSVSREKKESFPLTVTSAQKNPTAFYLCASSIGTGVYEQYFGPGTRLTVT.

The CDR3 DNA is TGTGCCAGCAGCTTGGAAGGGGCCTCCTACGAGCAGTACTTC. It encodes CASSLEGASYEQYF. The V and J genes are TRBV5-4 and TRBJ2-7; D is perhaps TRBD1 (5 bases). Germline V gene sequence: CDR1 SGHNT, CDR2 YYREEE (reference sequence). The CDR3 is 14 residues long. Trimming took 0 bases from V and 0 from J, leaving 7 bases between them. Variable domain in full (rest from reference TRBV5-4 and TRBJ2-7): ETGVTQSPTHLIKTRGQQVTLRCSSQSGHNTVSWYQQALGQGPQFIFQYYREEENGRGNFPPRFSGLQFPNYSSELNVNALELDDSALYLCASSLEGASYEQYFGPGTRLTVT.

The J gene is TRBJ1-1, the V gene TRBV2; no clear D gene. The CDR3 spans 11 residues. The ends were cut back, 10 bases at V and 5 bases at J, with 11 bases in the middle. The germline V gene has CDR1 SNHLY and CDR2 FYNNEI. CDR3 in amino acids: CATTIGTEAFF. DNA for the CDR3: TGTGCCACCACAATTGGTACTGAAGCTTTCTTT.

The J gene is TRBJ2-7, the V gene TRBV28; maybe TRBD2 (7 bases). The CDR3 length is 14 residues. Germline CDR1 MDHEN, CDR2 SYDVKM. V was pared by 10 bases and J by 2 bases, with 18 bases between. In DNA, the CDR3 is TGTGCCATCCAAGGGGGAGGGGCTGCCTACGAGCAGTACTTC. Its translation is CAIQGGGAAYEQYF.